This T cell receptor beta chain was observed in a study of patients and donors after allogeneic stem cell transplantation. TCRdb ran MiXCR on the RT-PCR reads and lists one entry per CDR3 protein. The data contain about 90,000 distinct CDR3 sequences, under 50% of them singletons. The CDR3 sequence is 14 residues long. CDR1 is SGHTA, CDR2 FQGNSA, per germline. The ends were cut back, 1 base at V and 3 bases at J, with 9 bases in the middle. This clonotype was sampled from a human donor who was either an allogeneic HSCT recipient or a stem cell or donor lymphocyte infusion donor (not recorded which). It is not recorded whose cells these are; they may come from a transplant donor. The chain recombines TRBV7-2 with TRBJ2-5; unclear D gene. The source material was blood, either unsorted or a sorted T cell fraction (not recorded which). CDR3 sequence reads: CASSLVGRKETQYF. The CDR3 DNA is TGTGCCAGCAGCTTAGTTGGCCGGAAAGAGACCCAGTACTTC.